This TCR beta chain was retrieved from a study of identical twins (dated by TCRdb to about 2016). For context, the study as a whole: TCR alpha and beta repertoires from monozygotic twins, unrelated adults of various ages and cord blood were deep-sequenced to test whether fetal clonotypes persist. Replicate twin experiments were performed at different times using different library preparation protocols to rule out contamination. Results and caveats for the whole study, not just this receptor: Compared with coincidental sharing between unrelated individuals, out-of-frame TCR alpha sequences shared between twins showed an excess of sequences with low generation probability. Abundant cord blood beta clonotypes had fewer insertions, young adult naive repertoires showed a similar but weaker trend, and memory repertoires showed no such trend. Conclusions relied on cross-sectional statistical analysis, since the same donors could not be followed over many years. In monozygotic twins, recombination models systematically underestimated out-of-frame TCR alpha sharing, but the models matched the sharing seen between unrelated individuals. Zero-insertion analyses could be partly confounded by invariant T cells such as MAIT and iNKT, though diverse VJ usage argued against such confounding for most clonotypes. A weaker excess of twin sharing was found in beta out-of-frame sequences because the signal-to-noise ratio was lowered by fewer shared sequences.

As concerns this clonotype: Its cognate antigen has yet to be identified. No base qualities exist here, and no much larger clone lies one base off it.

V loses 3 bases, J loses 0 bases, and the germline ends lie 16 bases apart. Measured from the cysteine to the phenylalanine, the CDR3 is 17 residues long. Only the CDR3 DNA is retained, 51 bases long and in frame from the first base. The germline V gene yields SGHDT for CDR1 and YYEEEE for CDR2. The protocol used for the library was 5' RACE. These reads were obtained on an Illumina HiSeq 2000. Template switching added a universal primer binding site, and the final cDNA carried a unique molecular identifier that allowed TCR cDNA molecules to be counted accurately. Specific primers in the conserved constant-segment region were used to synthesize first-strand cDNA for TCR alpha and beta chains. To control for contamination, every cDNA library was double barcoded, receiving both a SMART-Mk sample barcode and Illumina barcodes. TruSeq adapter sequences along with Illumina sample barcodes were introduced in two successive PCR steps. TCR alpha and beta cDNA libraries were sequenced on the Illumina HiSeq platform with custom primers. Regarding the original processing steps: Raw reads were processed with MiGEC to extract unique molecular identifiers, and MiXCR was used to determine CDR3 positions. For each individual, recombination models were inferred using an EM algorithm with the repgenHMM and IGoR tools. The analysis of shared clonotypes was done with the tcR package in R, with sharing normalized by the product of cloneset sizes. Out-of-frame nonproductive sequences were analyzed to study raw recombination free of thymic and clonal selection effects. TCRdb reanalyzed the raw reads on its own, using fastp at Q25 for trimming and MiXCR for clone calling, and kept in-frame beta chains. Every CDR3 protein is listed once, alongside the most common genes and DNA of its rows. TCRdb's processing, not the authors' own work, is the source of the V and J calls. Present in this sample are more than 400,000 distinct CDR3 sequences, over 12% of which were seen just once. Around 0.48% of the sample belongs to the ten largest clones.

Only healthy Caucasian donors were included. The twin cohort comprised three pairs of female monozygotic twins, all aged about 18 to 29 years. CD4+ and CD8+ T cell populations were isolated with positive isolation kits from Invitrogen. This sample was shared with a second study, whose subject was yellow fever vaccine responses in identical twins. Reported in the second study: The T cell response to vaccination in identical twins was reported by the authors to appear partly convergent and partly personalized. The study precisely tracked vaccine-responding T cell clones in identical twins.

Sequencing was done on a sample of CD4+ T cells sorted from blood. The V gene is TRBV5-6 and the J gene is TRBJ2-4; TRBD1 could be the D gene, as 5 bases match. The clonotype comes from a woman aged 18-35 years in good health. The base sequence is TGTGCCAGCAGCTACCCGGCAGACAGCCTAGCCAAAAACATTCAGTACTTC. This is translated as CASSYPADSLAKNIQYF.